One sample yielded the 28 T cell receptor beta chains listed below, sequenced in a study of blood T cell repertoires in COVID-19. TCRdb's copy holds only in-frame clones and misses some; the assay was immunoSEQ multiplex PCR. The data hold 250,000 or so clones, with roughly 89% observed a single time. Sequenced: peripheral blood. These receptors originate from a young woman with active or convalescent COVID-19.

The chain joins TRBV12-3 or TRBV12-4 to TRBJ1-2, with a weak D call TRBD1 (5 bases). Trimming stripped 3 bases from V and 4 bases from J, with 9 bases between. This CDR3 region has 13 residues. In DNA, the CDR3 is TGTGCCAGCAGTTTGGGGCAGTTCTATGGCTACACCTTC. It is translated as CASSLGQFYGYTF.

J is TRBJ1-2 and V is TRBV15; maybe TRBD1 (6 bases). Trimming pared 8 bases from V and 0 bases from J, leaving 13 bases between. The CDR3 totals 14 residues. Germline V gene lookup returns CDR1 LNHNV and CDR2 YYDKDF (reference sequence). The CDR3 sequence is CATQDRNSNYGYTF. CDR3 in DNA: TGTGCCACCCAGGACAGAAATTCTAACTATGGCTACACCTTC.

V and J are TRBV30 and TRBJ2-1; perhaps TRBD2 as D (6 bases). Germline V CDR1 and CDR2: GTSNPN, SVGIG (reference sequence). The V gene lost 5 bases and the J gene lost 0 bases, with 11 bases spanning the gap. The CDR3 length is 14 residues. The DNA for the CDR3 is TGTGCCTGGGCGGGGCGGGGCTCCTACAATGAGCAGTTCTTC. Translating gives CAWAGRGSYNEQFF.

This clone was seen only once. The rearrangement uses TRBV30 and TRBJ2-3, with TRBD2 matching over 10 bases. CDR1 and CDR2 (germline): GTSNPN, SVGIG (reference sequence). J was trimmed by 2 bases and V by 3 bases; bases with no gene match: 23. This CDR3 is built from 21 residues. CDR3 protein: CAWSRLKLAAGGTYTTDTQYF. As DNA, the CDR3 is TGTGCCTGGAGCCGTTTAAAACTAGCAGCGGGGGGGACATACACCACAGATACGCAGTATTTT.

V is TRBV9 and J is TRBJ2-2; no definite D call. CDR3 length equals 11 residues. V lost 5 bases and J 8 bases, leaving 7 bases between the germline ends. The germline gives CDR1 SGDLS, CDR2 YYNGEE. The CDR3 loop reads CASRKAGELFF. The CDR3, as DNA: TGTGCCAGCAGGAAAGCTGGGGAGCTGTTTTTT.

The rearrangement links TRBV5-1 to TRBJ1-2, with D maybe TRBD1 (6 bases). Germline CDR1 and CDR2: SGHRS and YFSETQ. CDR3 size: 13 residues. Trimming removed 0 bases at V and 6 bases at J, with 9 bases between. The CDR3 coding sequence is TGCGCCAGCAGCTTGGACAGGGCCGATGGCTACACCTTC. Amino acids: CASSLDRADGYTF.

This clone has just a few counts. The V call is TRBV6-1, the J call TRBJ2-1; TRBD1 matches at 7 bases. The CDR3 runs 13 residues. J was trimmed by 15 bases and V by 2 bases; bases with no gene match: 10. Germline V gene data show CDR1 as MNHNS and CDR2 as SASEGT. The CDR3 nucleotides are TGTGCCAGCAGTGAAATGAGGGGGCCCCCTTTGTTCTTC. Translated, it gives CASSEMRGPPLFF.

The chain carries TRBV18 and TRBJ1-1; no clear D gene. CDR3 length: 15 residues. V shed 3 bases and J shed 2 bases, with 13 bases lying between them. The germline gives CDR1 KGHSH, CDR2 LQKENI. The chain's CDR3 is CASSPLDNLNTEAFF. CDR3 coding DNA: TGTGCCAGCTCACCGTTAGACAACCTAAACACTGAAGCTTTCTTT.

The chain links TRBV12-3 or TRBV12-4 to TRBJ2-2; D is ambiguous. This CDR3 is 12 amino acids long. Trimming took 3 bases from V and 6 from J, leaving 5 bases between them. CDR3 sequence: CASSFRAGELFF. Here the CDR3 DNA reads TGTGCCAGCAGTTTTCGGGCCGGGGAGCTGTTTTTT.

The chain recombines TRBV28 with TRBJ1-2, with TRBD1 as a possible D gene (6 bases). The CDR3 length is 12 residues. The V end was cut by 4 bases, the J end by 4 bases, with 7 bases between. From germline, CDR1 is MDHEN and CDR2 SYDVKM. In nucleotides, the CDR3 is TGTGCCAGCAGTTCCAGGGGCTATGGCTACACCTTC. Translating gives CASSSRGYGYTF.

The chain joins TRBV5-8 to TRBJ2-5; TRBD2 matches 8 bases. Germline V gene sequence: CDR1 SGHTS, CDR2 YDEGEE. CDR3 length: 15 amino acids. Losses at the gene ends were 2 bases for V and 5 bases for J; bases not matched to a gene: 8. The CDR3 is CASSLGSGDRETQYF. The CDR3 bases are TGTGCCAGCAGCTTAGGTAGCGGGGACCGGGAGACCCAGTACTTC. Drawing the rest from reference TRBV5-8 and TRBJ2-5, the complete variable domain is EAGVTQSPTHLIKTRGQQATLRCSPISGHTSVYWYQQALGLGLQFLLWYDEGEERNRGNFPPRFSGRQFPNYSSELNVNALELEDSALYLCASSLGSGDRETQYFGPGTRLLVL.

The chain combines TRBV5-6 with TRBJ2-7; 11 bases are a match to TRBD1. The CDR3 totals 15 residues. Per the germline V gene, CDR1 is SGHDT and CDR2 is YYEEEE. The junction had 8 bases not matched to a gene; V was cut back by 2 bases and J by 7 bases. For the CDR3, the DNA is TGTGCCAGCAGCTTCCAAGCCGGGACAGGGGGGGAGCAGTACTTC. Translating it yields CASSFQAGTGGEQYF.

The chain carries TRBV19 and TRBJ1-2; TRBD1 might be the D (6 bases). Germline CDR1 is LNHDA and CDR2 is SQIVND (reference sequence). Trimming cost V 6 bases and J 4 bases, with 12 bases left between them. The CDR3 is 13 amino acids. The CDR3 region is CASRRDTLYGYTF. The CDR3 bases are TGTGCCAGTAGGAGGGACACACTCTATGGCTACACCTTC.

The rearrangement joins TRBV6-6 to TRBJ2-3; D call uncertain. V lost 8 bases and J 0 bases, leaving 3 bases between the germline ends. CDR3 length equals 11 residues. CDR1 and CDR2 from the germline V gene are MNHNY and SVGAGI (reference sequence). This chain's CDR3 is CASASTDTQYF. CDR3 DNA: TGTGCCAGCGCGAGCACAGATACGCAGTATTTT.

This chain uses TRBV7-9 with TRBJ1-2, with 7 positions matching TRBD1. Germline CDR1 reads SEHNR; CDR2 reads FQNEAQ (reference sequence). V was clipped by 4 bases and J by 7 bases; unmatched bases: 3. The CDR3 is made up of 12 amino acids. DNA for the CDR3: TGTGCCAGCAGCTCCACAGGGGTTGGCTACACCTTC. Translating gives CASSSTGVGYTF.

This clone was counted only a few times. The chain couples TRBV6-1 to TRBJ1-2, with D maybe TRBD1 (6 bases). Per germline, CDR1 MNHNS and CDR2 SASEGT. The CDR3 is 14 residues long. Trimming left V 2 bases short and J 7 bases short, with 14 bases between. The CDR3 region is CASSEQQGPGGYTF. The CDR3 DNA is TGTGCCAGCAGTGAACAGCAGGGGCCAGGTGGCTACACCTTC.

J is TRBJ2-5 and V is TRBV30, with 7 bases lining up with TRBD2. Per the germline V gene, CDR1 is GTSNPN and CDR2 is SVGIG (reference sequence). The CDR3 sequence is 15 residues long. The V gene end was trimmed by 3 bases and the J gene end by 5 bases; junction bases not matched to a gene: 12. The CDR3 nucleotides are TGTGCCTGGAGCCTAGGGGCGGGGGACGTGGAGACCCAGTACTTC. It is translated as CAWSLGAGDVETQYF.

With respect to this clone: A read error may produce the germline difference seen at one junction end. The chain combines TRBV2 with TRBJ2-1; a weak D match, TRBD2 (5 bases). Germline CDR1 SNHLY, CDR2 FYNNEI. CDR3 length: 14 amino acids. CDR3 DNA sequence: TGTGCCAGCAGGGAAGGGAACGGGGTGGGTGAGCAGTTCTTC. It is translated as CASREGNGVGEQFF.

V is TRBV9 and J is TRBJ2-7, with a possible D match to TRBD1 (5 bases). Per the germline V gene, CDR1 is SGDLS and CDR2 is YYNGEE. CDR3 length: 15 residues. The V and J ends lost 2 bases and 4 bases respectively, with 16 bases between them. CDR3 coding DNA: TGTGCCAGCAGCGTTGGGATACAGGTTCATTACGAGCAGTACTTC. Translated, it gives CASSVGIQVHYEQYF.

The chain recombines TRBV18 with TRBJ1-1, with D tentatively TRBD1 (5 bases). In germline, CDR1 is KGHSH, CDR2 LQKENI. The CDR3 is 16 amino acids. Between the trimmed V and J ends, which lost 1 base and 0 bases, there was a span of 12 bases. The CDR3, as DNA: TGTGCCAGCTCACCACAGGGGATGGGGATGAACACTGAAGCTTTCTTT. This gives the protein CASSPQGMGMNTEAFF. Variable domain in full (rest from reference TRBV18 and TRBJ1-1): NAGVMQNPRHLVRRRGQEARLRCSPMKGHSHVYWYRQLPEEGLKFMVYLQKENIIDESGMPKERFSAEFPKEGPSILRIQQVVRGDSAAYFCASSPQGMGMNTEAFFGQGTRLTVV.

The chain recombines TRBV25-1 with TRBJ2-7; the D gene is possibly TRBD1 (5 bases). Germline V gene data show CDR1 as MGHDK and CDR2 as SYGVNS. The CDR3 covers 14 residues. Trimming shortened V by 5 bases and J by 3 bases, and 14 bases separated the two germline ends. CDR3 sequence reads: CASSIGQGSYEQYF. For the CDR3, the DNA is TGTGCCAGCAGTATAGGGCAGGGCAGCTACGAGCAGTACTTC.

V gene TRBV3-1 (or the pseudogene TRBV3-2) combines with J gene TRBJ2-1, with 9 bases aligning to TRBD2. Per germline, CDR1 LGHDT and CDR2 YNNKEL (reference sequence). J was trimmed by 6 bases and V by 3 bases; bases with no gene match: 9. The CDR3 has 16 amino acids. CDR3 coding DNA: TGTGCCAGCAGCCAGGGTCAGACTAGCGGCCTCAATGAGCAGTTCTTC. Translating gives CASSQGQTSGLNEQFF.

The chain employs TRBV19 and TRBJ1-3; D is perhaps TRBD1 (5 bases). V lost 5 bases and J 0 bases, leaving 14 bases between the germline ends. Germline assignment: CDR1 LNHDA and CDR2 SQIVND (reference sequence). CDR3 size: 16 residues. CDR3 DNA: TGTGCCAGTAGTGTTGGCGGGGCCCCCTCTGGAAACACCATATATTTT. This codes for CASSVGGAPSGNTIYF.

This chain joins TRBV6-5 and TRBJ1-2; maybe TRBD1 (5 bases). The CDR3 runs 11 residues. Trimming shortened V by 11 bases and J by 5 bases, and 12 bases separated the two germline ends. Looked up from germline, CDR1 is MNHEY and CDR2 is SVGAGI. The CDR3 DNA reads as TGTGCCGGCGGGGGAAATTATGGCTACACCTTC. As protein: CAGGGNYGYTF.

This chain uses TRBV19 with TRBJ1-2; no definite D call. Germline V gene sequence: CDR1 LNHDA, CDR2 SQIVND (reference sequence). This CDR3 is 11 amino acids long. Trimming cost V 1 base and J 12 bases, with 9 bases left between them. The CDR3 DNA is TGTGCCAGTAGTATAGGGAGGGAGCACACCTTC. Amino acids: CASSIGREHTF.

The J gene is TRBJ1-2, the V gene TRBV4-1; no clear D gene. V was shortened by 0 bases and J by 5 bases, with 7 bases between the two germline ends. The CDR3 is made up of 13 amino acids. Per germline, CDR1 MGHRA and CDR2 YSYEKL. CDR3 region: CASSQDSLYGYTF. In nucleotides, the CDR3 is TGCGCCAGCAGCCAAGATTCACTGTATGGCTACACCTTC.

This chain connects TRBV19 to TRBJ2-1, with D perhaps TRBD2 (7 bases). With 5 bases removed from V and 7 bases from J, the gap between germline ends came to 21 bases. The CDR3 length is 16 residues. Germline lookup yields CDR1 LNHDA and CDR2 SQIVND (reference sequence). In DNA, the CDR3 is TGTGCCAGTAGTGTTCGTCAAAAGGGGGGGACTAATGAGCAGTTCTTC. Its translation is CASSVRQKGGTNEQFF.

For the CDR3, the DNA is TGTGCCAGCAGCACTCTCTTCATGGACGGGAGGATTGAAGCTTTCTTT. Translated: CASSTLFMDGRIEAFF. The rearrangement uses TRBV5-5 and TRBJ1-1; D is undetermined. Germline V CDR1 and CDR2: SGHKS, YYEKEE (reference sequence). The V gene lost 4 bases and the J gene lost 7 bases, with 23 bases spanning the gap. The CDR3 consists of 16 residues.